The 22 T cell receptor beta chains below come from one sample, sequenced in a study of OX40 agonist ivuxolimab in advanced cancers. TCRdb keeps only in-frame clones here, not all; method: immunoSEQ multiplex PCR. The profile shows around 60,000 clones, 84% of them singletons. Sequences were derived from CD4+ or CD8+ T cells sorted from blood, sampled in a trial of the OX40 agonist ivuxolimab. All receptors come from an adult with an advanced solid tumor such as melanoma, head and neck, liver or kidney cancer.

The V gene is TRBV16, the J gene TRBJ1-2; D is ambiguous. Germline CDR1 and CDR2: KGHSY and FQNENV. Trimming left V 0 bases short and J 8 bases short, with 10 bases between. The CDR3 has 13 amino acids. This CDR3 reads CASSQSLLGGYTF. Here the CDR3 DNA reads TGTGCCAGCAGCCAATCTCTCCTTGGCGGCTACACCTTC.

This clone was recorded only once. In DNA form, the CDR3 reads TGCGCCAGCCGCAAGGACCTTCAAAACACTGAAGCTTTCTTT. Residues: CASRKDLQNTEAFF. V and J are TRBV5-1 and TRBJ1-1; D unclear. The V gene's germline CDR1 is SGHRS and CDR2 YFSETQ. There are 14 residues in the CDR3. The V end was cut by 7 bases, the J end by 2 bases, with 15 bases between.

The CDR3: CASSLVTDMNTEAFF. The CDR3 DNA is TGTGCCAGCAGCCTAGTGACAGATATGAACACTGAAGCTTTCTTT. The V gene is TRBV5-4, the J gene TRBJ1-1, with D possibly TRBD1 on 5 matching bases. Trimming took 4 bases from V and 0 from J, leaving 13 bases between them. Germline CDR1 SGHNT, CDR2 YYREEE (reference sequence). This CDR3 has 15 residues.

This sequence joins TRBV5-6 and TRBJ1-2, with D uncertain. CDR1 is SGHDT, CDR2 YYEEEE, per germline. V was cut by 0 bases and J by 8 bases, with 17 bases left in between. The CDR3 has 15 amino acids. The DNA of the CDR3 is TGTGCCAGCAGCTTGGCCGGCGGGGTTGCGGGGGGCTACACCTTC. It is translated as CASSLAGGVAGGYTF.

This chain joins TRBV7-6 and TRBJ1-2, with 8 bases lining up with TRBD1. The junction had 6 bases not matched to a gene; V was cut back by 4 bases and J by 8 bases. Germline CDR1 reads SGHVS; CDR2 reads FNYEAQ. The CDR3 sequence is 13 residues long. In DNA, the CDR3 is TGTGCCAGCAGCTCCGGACAGGGAGGCGGCTACACCTTC. Translated, it gives CASSSGQGGGYTF.

About this clone itself: Other nucleotide sequences from this sample produce the same CDR3. The chain joins TRBV5-6 to TRBJ1-2, with 10 positions matching TRBD1. There are 15 residues in the CDR3. V lost 0 bases, J lost 4 bases, and 3 bases stayed unmatched. Germline CDR1 is SGHDT and CDR2 is YYEEEE. The CDR3 sequence is CASSLAGQGPYGYTF. The CDR3 DNA sequence: TGTGCCAGCAGCTTGGCGGGACAGGGGCCCTATGGCTACACCTTC.

The chain couples TRBV18 to TRBJ1-5, with TRBD1 matching over 7 bases. V shed 5 bases, J shed 7 bases, and the junction held 11 bases outside the gene matches. Per the germline V gene, CDR1 is KGHSH and CDR2 is LQKENI. This CDR3 has 15 residues. DNA for the CDR3: TGTGCCAGCTCATCAGGACAGGCCCAAGGGCAGCCCCAGCATTTT. Translated, it gives CASSSGQAQGQPQHF.

V and J are TRBV19 and TRBJ1-4, with D possibly matching TRBD1 (5 bases). The CDR3 covers 15 residues. Germline V gene data show CDR1 as LNHDA and CDR2 as SQIVND (reference sequence). V shed 1 base and J shed 4 bases, with 10 bases lying between them. The CDR3 protein is CASSIGGSNNEKLFF. CDR3 in DNA: TGTGCCAGTAGTATAGGGGGCAGCAATAATGAAAAACTGTTTTTT.

The J gene is TRBJ1-3, the V gene TRBV5-6; D gene ambiguous. The CDR3 runs to 15 residues. Germline V gene data show CDR1 as SGHDT and CDR2 as YYEEEE. Trimming cost V 4 bases and J 0 bases, with 11 bases left between them. In nucleotides, the CDR3 is TGTGCCAGCAGCCCCTACTTGGCCTCTGGAAACACCATATATTTT. Translating gives CASSPYLASGNTIYF.

The V and J genes are TRBV7-6 and TRBJ2-7, with 10 bases that match TRBD1. Looked up from germline, CDR1 is SGHVS and CDR2 is FNYEAQ. The CDR3 covers 13 residues. Losses at the gene ends were 4 bases for V and 5 bases for J; bases not matched to a gene: 2. For the CDR3, the DNA is TGTGCCAGCAGCTCGACAGGGGGCAACGAGCAGTACTTC. It translates to CASSSTGGNEQYF.

CDR3 DNA: TGTGCCACCACCCCAACTAGCGGGGGGACCCTTAGCACAGATACGCAGTATTTT. This codes for CATTPTSGGTLSTDTQYF. The gene calls are TRBV10-3 and TRBJ2-3, with TRBD2 matching 12 bases. CDR3 size: 18 residues. The J segment lost 0 bases and the V segment lost 10 bases, leaving 14 bases of the junction unmatched. The germline V gene has CDR1 ENHRY and CDR2 SYGVKD.

V usage is TRBV6-1 and J usage is TRBJ2-7; 7 nucleotides match TRBD2. Trimming took 5 bases from V and 4 from J; bases not matched to a gene: 11. Germline V gene data show CDR1 as MNHNS and CDR2 as SASEGT. The CDR3 is 15 amino acids. CDR3 sequence: CASSLGTGGRYEQYF. In DNA, the CDR3 is TGTGCCAGCAGTCTTGGGACGGGGGGAAGGTACGAGCAGTACTTC.

The chain recombines TRBV5-4 with TRBJ1-1; no clear D. The V and J ends lost 1 base and 4 bases respectively, with 5 bases between them. The CDR3 runs to 12 residues. The germline gives CDR1 SGHNT, CDR2 YYREEE (reference sequence). CDR3 loop: CASSLMATEAFF. CDR3 DNA sequence: TGTGCCAGCAGCTTGATGGCCACTGAAGCTTTCTTT.

The gene calls are TRBV23-1 and TRBJ1-6; D not resolved. TRBV23-1 is an ORF for which the function is uncertain. The V end lost 3 bases, the J end lost 0 bases, and 18 bases lay between the germline ends. The CDR3 totals 19 residues. The CDR3 DNA is TGCGCCAGCAGTCACCCCCCCAGGCCACTAACCTCCTATAATTCACCCCTCCACTTT. Translating it yields CASSHPPRPLTSYNSPLHF.

The chain uses TRBV7-2 and TRBJ2-1; D gene uncertain. V was cut by 5 bases and J by 14 bases, with 16 bases left in between. There are 12 residues in the CDR3. Germline loops: CDR1 SGHTA, CDR2 FQGNSA. CDR3 DNA: TGTGCCAGCAGCCCCCTTTGGGCGTCTAAGTTCTTC. Its protein product is CASSPLWASKFF.

Note on this clone: This same CDR3 is encoded by further DNA sequences in the sample. The CDR3 bases are TGTGCCAGCAGTTTAGGACAGGGTGGCGGCTACACCTTC. This translates into CASSLGQGGGYTF. This chain links TRBV28 with TRBJ1-2; 8 bases match TRBD1. Germline CDR1 reads MDHEN; CDR2 reads SYDVKM. Trimming cost V 2 bases and J 8 bases; bases outside gene matches: 4. CDR3 size: 13 residues.

In DNA, the CDR3 is TGTGCCAGCAGTACAAATAGCAATCAGCCCCAGCATTTT. Encoded protein: CASSTNSNQPQHF. The genes are TRBV2 and TRBJ1-5; D is uncertain. The CDR3 has 13 residues. V shed 5 bases and J shed 0 bases, with 5 bases lying between them. CDR1 is SNHLY and CDR2 is FYNNEI in the germline V gene.

This clone was seen more than once but under ten times. The gene calls are TRBV19 and TRBJ1-1; D is ambiguous. In germline, CDR1 is LNHDA, CDR2 SQIVND (reference sequence). The CDR3 spans 14 residues. Trimming removed 1 base from V and 2 bases from J, with 8 bases in between. The CDR3 coding sequence is TGTGCCAGTAGTATAGTGTACAGCAACACTGAAGCTTTCTTT. This gives the protein CASSIVYSNTEAFF.

The rearrangement uses TRBV5-4 and TRBJ1-2; TRBD1 might be the D (5 bases). This CDR3 comprises 15 residues. CDR1 and CDR2 (germline): SGHNT, YYREEE (reference sequence). With 4 bases removed from V and 1 base from J, the gap between germline ends came to 14 bases. The CDR3 nucleotides are TGTGCCAGCAGCCACTCTTTGGGACTTAACTATGGCTACACCTTC. As protein: CASSHSLGLNYGYTF.

V usage is TRBV15 and J usage is TRBJ1-4; D not resolved. V lost 0 bases and J lost 0, with 8 bases in between. CDR1 is LNHNV and CDR2 is YYDKDF in the germline V gene (reference sequence). This CDR3 has 16 amino acids. Here the CDR3 DNA reads TGTGCCACCAGCAGAGATTACCTGGCAACTAATGAAAAACTGTTTTTT. Translation: CATSRDYLATNEKLFF.

This clone was seen a handful of times. The rearrangement joins TRBV27 to TRBJ2-2; D not resolved. The germline V gene encodes CDR1 MNHEY and CDR2 SMNVEV (reference sequence). V was clipped by 4 bases and J by 4 bases, with 13 bases between them. The CDR3 is 15 residues long. Here the CDR3 DNA reads TGTGCCAGCAGTTATGGTAGCCCCCGCACCGGGGAGCTGTTTTTT. This encodes CASSYGSPRTGELFF.

This clone was seen a handful of times. This chain uses TRBV6-5 with TRBJ1-6; 7 bases match TRBD1. CDR1 and CDR2 (germline): MNHEY, SVGAGI. The CDR3 contains 14 residues. Losses at the gene ends were 2 bases for V and 13 bases for J; bases not matched to a gene: 8. CDR3 protein: CASSYLGGQIPLHF. CDR3 DNA sequence: TGTGCCAGCAGTTACCTAGGGGGCCAAATCCCCCTCCACTTT.